These T cell receptor beta chains were read from a single sample in a study of blood T cells in healthy people across ages. TCRdb reanalysed the 5' RACE reads using MiXCR and keeps one entry per CDR3 protein. Of around 800,000 distinct CDR3 sequences in the sample, 50% to 65% are singletons; the top ten hold roughly 40%. The sample taken for sequencing was blood. These receptors originate from a man older than 75 in good health. CDR3s include the opening cysteine and the closing phenylalanine or tryptophan. The D gene is left open where the match is weak. For some rows the clone size is stated as once, few or many, or as a class when expanded; others skip it.

clone_size	v_call	j_call	d_call	cdr3_aa	cdr3_nt
NA	TRBV18	TRBJ2-7	NA	CASSPISAGSSYEQYF	TGTGCCAGCTCACCTATTAGTGCGGGTAGCTCCTACGAGCAGTACTTC
NA	TRBV29-1	TRBJ2-2	NA	CSVLDRGRFTGELFF	TGCAGCGTGCTGGATAGGGGGAGGTTCACCGGGGAGCTGTTTTTT
NA	TRBV12-3/TRBV12-4	TRBJ1-2	NA	CAGSLSGIRSYTF	TGTGCCGGCAGTTTATCAGGGATAAGGAGCTACACCTTC
NA	TRBV3-1	TRBJ2-1	NA	CASSQGGWSSYNEQFF	TGTGCCAGCAGCCAAGGGGGTTGGAGCTCCTACAATGAGCAGTTCTTC
few	TRBV29-1	TRBJ2-7	TRBD1	CSVEGTGVPYEQYF	TGCAGCGTCGAGGGGACAGGCGTCCCGTACGAGCAGTACTTC
few	TRBV9	TRBJ2-7	NA	CASSVAISSYEQYF	TGTGCCAGCAGCGTAGCGATTAGCTCCTACGAGCAGTACTTC
NA	TRBV6-2/TRBV6-3	TRBJ2-1	TRBD2	CASSTGLAGGNEQFF	TGTGCCAGCAGTACGGGACTAGCGGGAGGGAATGAGCAGTTCTTC
NA	TRBV10-3	TRBJ2-3	TRBD2	CAISESWGGRPDTQYF	TGTGCCATCAGTGAGTCGTGGGGAGGGCGCCCGGATACGCAGTATTTT
NA	TRBV20-1	TRBJ2-2	NA	CSASGTLNTGELFF	TGCAGTGCCTCCGGGACACTGAACACCGGGGAGCTGTTTTTT
NA	TRBV5-6	TRBJ2-3	TRBD2	CASSLDAAGVGHRDAYF	TGTGCCAGCAGCTTGGATGCAGCGGGAGTCGGACACAGAGACGCGTATTTT
NA	TRBV29-1	TRBJ2-1	NA	CSVTLGYNEQFF	TGCAGCGTTACTCTGGGGTACAATGAGCAGTTCTTC
NA	TRBV7-2	TRBJ2-7	TRBD2	CASTQLGLAKSSYEQYF	TGTGCCAGCACCCAGCTTGGACTAGCGAAGAGCTCCTACGAGCAGTACTTC
NA	TRBV27	TRBJ2-3	NA	CASRSPGRGVTDTQYF	TGTGCCAGCCGGTCCCCGGGGCGGGGCGTCACAGATACGCAGTATTTT
NA	TRBV20-1	TRBJ2-7	TRBD1	CSARGYGQGHEQYF	TGCAGTGCTAGAGGATATGGACAGGGACACGAGCAGTACTTC
NA	TRBV15	TRBJ1-5	NA	CATSREAQGISQPQHF	TGTGCCACCAGCAGAGAAGCACAGGGCATCAGTCAGCCCCAGCATTTT
few	TRBV10-3	TRBJ1-5	NA	CAISETTGSNQPQHF	TGTGCCATCAGTGAGACCACAGGGAGCAATCAGCCCCAGCATTTT
NA	TRBV6-5	TRBJ2-7	TRBD1	CASRLDRVVDEQYF	TGTGCCAGCAGGCTGGACAGGGTCGTCGACGAGCAGTACTTC
NA	TRBV4-2	TRBJ2-6	NA	CASSQEAGEAFSGANVLTF	TGTGCCAGCAGCCAAGAGGCAGGGGAAGCCTTCTCTGGGGCCAACGTCCTGACTTTC
NA	TRBV27	TRBJ2-2	TRBD1	CASRGQANTGELFF	TGTGCCAGCAGGGGACAGGCGAACACCGGGGAGCTGTTTTTT
few	TRBV13	TRBJ2-7	NA	CASSSNRVSYEQYF	TGTGCCAGCAGCTCTAATAGGGTCTCCTACGAGCAGTACTTC
NA	TRBV24-1	TRBJ2-2	TRBD2	CAASDFGSGRNTGELFF	TGTGCCGCCAGTGATTTTGGTAGCGGGAGGAACACCGGGGAGCTGTTTTTT
NA	TRBV5-5	TRBJ2-3	NA	CASSLTPRSTDTQYF	TGTGCCAGCAGCTTAACGCCGCGGAGCACAGATACGCAGTATTTT
few	TRBV12-3/TRBV12-4	TRBJ2-7	NA	CASRRAVGYEQYF	TGTGCCAGCCGTCGGGCGGTGGGCTACGAGCAGTACTTC
few	TRBV3-1	TRBJ2-1	NA	CASSQERRSSYNEQFF	TGTGCCAGCAGCCAAGAGCGGAGGAGCTCCTACAATGAGCAGTTCTTC
NA	TRBV11-2	TRBJ2-4	TRBD1	CASSIAWDREGVRDIQYF	TGTGCCAGCAGCATCGCCTGGGACAGGGAAGGAGTGCGGGACATTCAGTACTTC
NA	TRBV6-1	TRBJ1-2	NA	CASSEWGNGYTF	TGTGCCAGCAGTGAATGGGGGAATGGCTACACCTTC
NA	TRBV9	TRBJ1-2	NA	CASSVEGQPANYGYTF	TGTGCCAGCAGCGTAGAAGGACAACCTGCTAACTATGGCTACACCTTC
few	TRBV20-1	TRBJ2-7	NA	CSARDGGATYEQYF	TGCAGTGCTAGAGATGGCGGAGCCACCTACGAGCAGTACTTC
NA	TRBV7-2	TRBJ2-5	TRBD2	CASSRGLGEETQYF	TGTGCCAGCAGCCGCGGACTAGGGGAAGAGACCCAGTACTTC
NA	TRBV7-9	TRBJ2-1	TRBD2	CASSHGLVNEQFF	TGTGCCAGCAGCCACGGACTAGTGAATGAGCAGTTCTTC
NA	TRBV12-3/TRBV12-4	TRBJ2-7	NA	CASSFWLRERAEQYF	TGTGCCAGCAGTTTTTGGTTGAGGGAGAGGGCCGAGCAGTACTTC
few	TRBV20-1	TRBJ2-3	TRBD2	CSASSLAGSFTDTQYF	TGCAGTGCTAGTAGCCTAGCGGGCTCCTTCACAGATACGCAGTATTTT
NA	TRBV29-1	TRBJ2-3	TRBD1	CSAAGQGIRDRYAYF	TGCAGCGCAGCGGGACAGGGAATAAGAGACAGATACGCGTATTTT
NA	TRBV6-5	TRBJ1-2	TRBD1	CASRRPGTGGLGTF	TGTGCCAGCAGACGACCCGGGACAGGGGGCCTCGGCACCTTC
NA	TRBV3-1	TRBJ2-7	TRBD2	CASSHKVGRASYEQYF	TGTGCCAGCAGCCATAAGGTCGGGAGGGCCTCCTACGAGCAGTACTTC
NA	TRBV2	TRBJ1-1	NA	CASRGNRGSNTEAFF	TGTGCCAGCAGGGGGAACCGGGGGTCGAACACTGAAGCTTTCTTT
NA	TRBV7-2	TRBJ1-1	NA	CASSATGKNTEAFF	TGTGCCAGCAGCGCAACAGGGAAGAACACTGAAGCTTTCTTT
NA	TRBV5-6	TRBJ1-1	NA	CASSRRVGHAGTEAFF	TGTGCCAGCAGCCGGAGGGTGGGGCACGCGGGTACTGAAGCTTTCTTT
few	TRBV6-4	TRBJ1-2	NA	CASSAKGTYGYTF	TGTGCCAGCAGTGCCAAGGGTACCTATGGCTACACCTTC